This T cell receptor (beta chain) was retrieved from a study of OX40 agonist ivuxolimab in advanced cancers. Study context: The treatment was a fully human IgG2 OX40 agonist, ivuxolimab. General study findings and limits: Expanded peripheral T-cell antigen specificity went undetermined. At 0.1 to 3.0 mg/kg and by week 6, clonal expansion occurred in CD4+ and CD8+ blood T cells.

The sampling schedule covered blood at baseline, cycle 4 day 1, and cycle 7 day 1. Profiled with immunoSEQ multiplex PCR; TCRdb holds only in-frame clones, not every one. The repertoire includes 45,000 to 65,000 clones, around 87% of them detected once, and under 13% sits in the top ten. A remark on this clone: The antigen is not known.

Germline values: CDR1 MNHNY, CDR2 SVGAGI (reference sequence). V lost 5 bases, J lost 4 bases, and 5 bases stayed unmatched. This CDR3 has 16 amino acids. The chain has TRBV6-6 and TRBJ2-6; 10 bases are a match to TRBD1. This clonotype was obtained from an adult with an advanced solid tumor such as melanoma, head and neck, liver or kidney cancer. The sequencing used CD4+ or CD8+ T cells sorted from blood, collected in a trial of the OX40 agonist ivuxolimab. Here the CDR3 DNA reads TGTGCCAGCAGTCCGGGACAGGGGTCAGGGGCCAACGTCCTGACTTTC. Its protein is CASSPGQGSGANVLTF.